This T cell receptor beta chain was identified in a study of blood T cell repertoires in COVID-19. Study in general: Samples of COVID-19 (acute and convalescent) were obtained from the United States, Italy and Spain. From T cells, B-cell-depleted T cells, or PBMCs came the material, which was cDNA or gDNA.

Germline-derived CDR1 and CDR2 are SGHVS and FNYEAQ. V lost 5 bases to trimming and J lost 6 bases; unmatched junction nucleotides: 12. The CDR3 has 16 residues. Original processing methods: From reference gene primer amplification, estimates of nucleated cell counts were derived. This table comes from immunoSEQ multiplex PCR, and its TCRdb copy is limited to in-frame clones, with some not included. V, J and clone size derive from that table, while D and trimming were established from the DNA sequence. The data show about 130,000 clones, roughly 90% seen once. This sequence was found in an elderly woman with acute or convalescent COVID-19. The sequenced material came from peripheral blood. The chain uses TRBV7-6 and TRBJ2-1; TRBD2 matches at 8 bases. CDR3 sequence: CASSAQGTSRINEQFF. The DNA for the CDR3 is TGTGCCAGCAGCGCTCAAGGGACTAGTAGAATCAATGAGCAGTTCTTC.